This T cell receptor beta chain comes out of a study of control samples from healthy donors and cancer patients. Clones were sequenced by immunoSEQ multiplex PCR, and TCRdb holds only the in-frame ones, with some missing. The sample comprises about 84,000 clones, around 84% of which are singletons, and around a tenth rests with the top ten. V lost 2 bases, J lost 5 bases, and 1 base lay in between. Germline CDR1 and CDR2: DFQATT and SNEGSKA (reference sequence). This CDR3 is 9 amino acids long. The sequenced sample consisted of PBMCs. The receptor comes from a man in his sixties with head and neck cancer. The chain combines TRBV20-1 with TRBJ2-7; D gene ambiguous. The CDR3: CSARNEQYF. The CDR3 DNA follows: TGCAGTGCTAGAAACGAGCAGTACTTC.